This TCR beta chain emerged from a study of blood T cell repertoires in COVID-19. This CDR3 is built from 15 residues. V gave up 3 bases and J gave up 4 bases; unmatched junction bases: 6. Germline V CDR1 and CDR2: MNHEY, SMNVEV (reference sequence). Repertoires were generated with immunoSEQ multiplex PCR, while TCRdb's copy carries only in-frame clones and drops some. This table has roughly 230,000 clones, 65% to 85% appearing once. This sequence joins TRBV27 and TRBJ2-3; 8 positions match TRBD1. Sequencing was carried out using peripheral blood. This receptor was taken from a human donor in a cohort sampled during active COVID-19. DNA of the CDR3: TGTGCCAGCAGTTTGAGACAGGGGAGCGCAGATACGCAGTATTTT. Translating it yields CASSLRQGSADTQYF.